The 15 T cell receptor beta chains presented below share a single source sample, sequenced in a study of radiotherapy plus CTLA-4 blockade in lung cancer (dated by TCRdb to the late 2010s). Receptor amplification or capture employed the immunoSEQ multiplex PCR assay. TCRdb retrieved this table from immuneACCESS and kept in-frame rearrangements only. Not all clones are present; in checked studies, unresolved V genes account for under half, and no reason is known for the remainder. The sample table contains roughly 51,000 clones; only one count was recorded for about 88% of them. Roughly 17% of the sample is in the top ten clones. This specimen consisted of peripheral blood, obtained from a patient treated with radiotherapy plus ipilimumab. The source is a human donor with non-small cell lung cancer that progressed on radiotherapy plus ipilimumab. Some clones in this sample may be carry-over from other donors' samples.

The CDR3 nucleotides read TGCGCCAGCAGCCAAGATGGGGGGACGGTCCAAGAGACCCAGTACTTC. This encodes CASSQDGGTVQETQYF. V gene TRBV4-1 combines with J gene TRBJ2-5; perhaps TRBD2 as D (6 bases). V lost 0 bases to trimming and J lost 1 base, with 12 bases between them. This CDR3 comprises 16 residues. CDR1 MGHRA and CDR2 YSYEKL come from the germline V gene.

The rearrangement links TRBV19 to TRBJ2-5; TRBD2 matches 14 bases. The CDR3 has 17 residues. Germline loops: CDR1 LNHDA, CDR2 SQIVND (reference sequence). V shed 4 bases and J 0 bases; nucleotides not matched to a gene: 4. CDR3 DNA sequence: TGTGCCAGTAGTACTTGGACTAGCGGGAGGAACCAAGAGACCCAGTACTTC. This translates into CASSTWTSGRNQETQYF.

The J gene is TRBJ1-5, the V gene TRBV30; TRBD1 aligns across 7 bases. Trimming at V came to 3 bases and at J to 5 bases, leaving 7 bases not matched to a gene. CDR1 and CDR2 (germline): GTSNPN, SVGIG (reference sequence). This CDR3 has 14 amino acids. CDR3 residues: CAWSGGGAYQPQHF. The CDR3 DNA reads TGTGCCTGGAGCGGAGGGGGCGCATATCAGCCCCAGCATTTT.

This clone was counted between two and nine times. The rearrangement uses TRBV21-1 and TRBJ2-5; TRBD2 reflects the table's D call only, with no check against the DNA. TRBV21-1 is noted as a pseudogene. The CDR3 contains 16 residues. This chain's CDR3 is CASSKGGKGDQETQYF. In nucleotides, the CDR3 is TGTGCCAGCAGCAAAGGAGGGAAGGGCGACCAAGAGACCCAGTACTTC.

The chain links TRBV6-1 to TRBJ2-6; 8 nucleotides agree with TRBD2. V gave up 3 bases and J gave up 4 bases; unmatched junction bases: 2. Germline-derived CDR1 and CDR2 are MNHNS and SASEGT. This CDR3 has 15 residues. This chain's CDR3 is CASSDSGKGANVLTF. Here the CDR3 DNA reads TGTGCCAGCAGTGATAGCGGGAAGGGGGCCAACGTCCTGACTTTC.

This chain's CDR3 is CASSLARGPGTEAFF. For the CDR3, the DNA is TGTGCCAGCAGCTTAGCCAGGGGGCCGGGAACTGAAGCTTTCTTT. This chain links TRBV7-9 with TRBJ1-1; 8 bases are shared with TRBD1. Germline loops: CDR1 SEHNR, CDR2 FQNEAQ (reference sequence). J gave up 5 bases and V 0 bases, and 5 bases lay outside the gene matches. The CDR3 extends over 15 amino acids.

The rearrangement uses TRBV18 and TRBJ1-1; 9 positions agree with TRBD1. The CDR3 contains 16 residues. Germline loops: CDR1 KGHSH, CDR2 LQKENI. The V segment lost 1 base and the J segment 1 base; nucleotides outside the gene matches: 4. CDR3 region: CASSPRPTGGNTEAFF. The CDR3 bases are TGTGCCAGCTCACCACGTCCGACAGGGGGGAACACTGAAGCTTTCTTT.

The chain combines TRBV5-1 with TRBJ2-7; D perhaps matches TRBD2 (6 bases). Looked up from germline, CDR1 is SGHRS and CDR2 is YFSETQ. This CDR3 is 16 amino acids long. The V and J ends lost 3 bases and 0 bases respectively, with 16 bases between them. CDR3 coding DNA: TGCGCCAGCAGCTCAGGTTGGGGGGAGAGCTCCTACGAGCAGTACTTC. It is translated as CASSSGWGESSYEQYF.

The V gene is TRBV10-3, the J gene TRBJ1-4, with a possible D match to TRBD1 (6 bases). Germline CDR1 ENHRY, CDR2 SYGVKD. The CDR3 has 14 amino acids. Trimming took off 8 bases at V and 8 bases at J, with 18 bases between the two ends. CDR3 loop: CAISRQERGEKLFF. In nucleotides, the CDR3 is TGTGCCATCTCCAGACAGGAAAGAGGGGAAAAACTGTTTTTT.

The CDR3 sequence: CAWRQGMNTEAFF. The CDR3 DNA reads TGTGCCTGGAGACAGGGGATGAACACTGAAGCTTTCTTT. This chain links TRBV30 with TRBJ1-1; 7 bases map to TRBD1. From germline, CDR1 is GTSNPN and CDR2 SVGIG (reference sequence). CDR3 length: 13 amino acids. V gave up 3 bases and J gave up 0 bases; unmatched junction bases: 1.

This chain links TRBV28 with TRBJ2-2; possibly TRBD1 for D (5 bases). V was clipped by 7 bases and J by 5 bases, with 17 bases between them. This CDR3 has 15 residues. CDR1 is MDHEN and CDR2 is SYDVKM in the germline V gene. The CDR3 protein is CASKVSRVSTGELFF. The CDR3 DNA follows: TGTGCCAGCAAGGTCTCCAGGGTCAGTACCGGGGAGCTGTTTTTT.

The chain combines TRBV5-1 with TRBJ1-4, with TRBD1 identical over 7 bases. Germline CDR1 and CDR2: SGHRS and YFSETQ. There are 15 residues in the CDR3. V trimming: 5 bases; J trimming: 8 bases; junction bases outside the gene matches: 12. CDR3 region: CASSSRGQYDEKLFF. The DNA of the CDR3 is TGCGCCAGCAGTTCTAGGGGACAGTACGACGAAAAACTGTTTTTT.

The chain recombines TRBV5-1 with TRBJ2-7, with 14 bases aligning to TRBD2. Germline V lookup: CDR1 SGHRS, CDR2 YFSETQ. Trimming took 3 bases from V and 6 from J; bases not matched to a gene: 5. This CDR3 contains 15 residues. Here the CDR3 reads CASSWGLAGVGEQYF. In nucleotides, the CDR3 is TGCGCCAGCAGCTGGGGACTAGCGGGAGTCGGCGAGCAGTACTTC.

The chain links TRBV5-5 to TRBJ2-3; TRBD1 matches 9 bases. Trimming cost V 4 bases and J 6 bases; bases outside gene matches: 12. The CDR3 totals 16 residues. Germline V gives CDR1 SGHKS, CDR2 YYEKEE (reference sequence). CDR3 loop: CASSKAGTGLSDTQYF. CDR3 DNA: TGTGCCAGCAGCAAGGCCGGGACAGGGCTTTCGGATACGCAGTATTTT.

The chain uses TRBV11-2 and TRBJ2-3; a weak D match, TRBD1 (5 bases). Trimming cost V 1 base and J 0 bases, with 8 bases left between them. Germline V gene sequence: CDR1 SGHAT, CDR2 FQNNGV. The CDR3 is made up of 15 amino acids. CDR3 residues: CASSLVAGSTDTQYF. The CDR3 nucleotides are TGTGCCAGCAGCTTAGTCGCAGGGAGCACAGATACGCAGTATTTT.